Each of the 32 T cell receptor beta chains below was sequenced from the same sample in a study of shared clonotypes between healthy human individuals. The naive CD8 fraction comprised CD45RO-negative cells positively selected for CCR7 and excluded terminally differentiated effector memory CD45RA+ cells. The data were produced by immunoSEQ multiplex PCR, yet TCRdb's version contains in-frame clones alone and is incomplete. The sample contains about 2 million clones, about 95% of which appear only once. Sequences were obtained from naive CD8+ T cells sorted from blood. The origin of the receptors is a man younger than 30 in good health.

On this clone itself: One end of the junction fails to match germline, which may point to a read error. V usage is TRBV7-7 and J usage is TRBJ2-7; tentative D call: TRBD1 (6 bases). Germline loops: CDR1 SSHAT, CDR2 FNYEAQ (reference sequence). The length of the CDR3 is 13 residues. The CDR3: CASSYEQGYEQYF. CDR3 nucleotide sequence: TGTGCTAGCAGCTATGAACAGGGCTACGAGCAGTACTTC.

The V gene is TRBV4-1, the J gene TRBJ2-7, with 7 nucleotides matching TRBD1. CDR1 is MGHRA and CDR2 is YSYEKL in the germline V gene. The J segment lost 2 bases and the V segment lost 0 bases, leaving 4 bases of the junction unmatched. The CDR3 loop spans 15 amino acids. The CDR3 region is CASSQDRGRAYEQYF. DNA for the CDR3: TGCGCCAGCAGCCAAGATAGGGGGCGAGCCTACGAGCAGTACTTC.

Here the CDR3 DNA reads TGTGCCAGCAGCTACGGGGTGACTAGCGGGAGCCAAGAGACCCAGTACTTC. Translated: CASSYGVTSGSQETQYF. The chain joins TRBV11-2 to TRBJ2-5, with 12 nucleotides matching TRBD2. Trimming cost V 4 bases and J 1 base; bases outside gene matches: 7. The germline V gene has CDR1 SGHAT and CDR2 FQNNGV. This CDR3 contains 17 residues. The entire variable domain, with the rest obtained from reference TRBV11-2 and TRBJ2-5, is as follows: EAGVAQSPRYKIIEKRQSVAFWCNPISGHATLYWYQQILGQGPKLLIQFQNNGVVDDSQLPKDRFSAERLKGVDSTLKIQPAKLEDSAVYLCASSYGVTSGSQETQYFGPGTRLLVL.

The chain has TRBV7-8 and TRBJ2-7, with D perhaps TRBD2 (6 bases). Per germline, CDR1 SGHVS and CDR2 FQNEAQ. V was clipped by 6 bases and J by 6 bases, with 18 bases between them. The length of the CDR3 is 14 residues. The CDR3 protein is CASSSFGGVFEQYF. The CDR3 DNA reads TGTGCCAGCAGTAGCTTCGGGGGTGTCTTCGAGCAGTACTTC.

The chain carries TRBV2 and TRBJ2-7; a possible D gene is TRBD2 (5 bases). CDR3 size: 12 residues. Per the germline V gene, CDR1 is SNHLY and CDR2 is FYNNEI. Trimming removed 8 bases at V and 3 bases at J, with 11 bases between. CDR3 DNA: TGTGCCAGCTTGGCTGAGGGCTACGAGCAGTACTTC. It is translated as CASLAEGYEQYF.

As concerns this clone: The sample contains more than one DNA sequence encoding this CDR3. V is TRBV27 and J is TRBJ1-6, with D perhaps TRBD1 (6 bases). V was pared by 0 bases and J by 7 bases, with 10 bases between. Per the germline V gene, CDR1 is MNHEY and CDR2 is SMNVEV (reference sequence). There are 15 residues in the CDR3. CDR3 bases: TGTGCCAGCAGTTTATCGGGGGGGGCGAATTCACCCCTCCACTTT. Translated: CASSLSGGANSPLHF.

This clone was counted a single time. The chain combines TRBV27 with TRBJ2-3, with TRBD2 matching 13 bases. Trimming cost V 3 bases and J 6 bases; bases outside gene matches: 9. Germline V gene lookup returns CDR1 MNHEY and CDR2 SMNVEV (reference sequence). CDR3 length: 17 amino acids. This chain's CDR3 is CASSLITSGGARDTQYF. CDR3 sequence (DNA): TGTGCCAGCAGTTTGATCACTAGCGGGGGGGCCCGGGATACGCAGTATTTT.

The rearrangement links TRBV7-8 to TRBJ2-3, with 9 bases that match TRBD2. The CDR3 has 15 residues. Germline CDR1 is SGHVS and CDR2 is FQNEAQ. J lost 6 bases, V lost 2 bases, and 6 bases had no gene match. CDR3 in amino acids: CASSLWRGGMDTQYF. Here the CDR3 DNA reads TGTGCCAGCAGCTTATGGCGGGGGGGCATGGATACGCAGTATTTT.

CDR3 sequence: CASSLLAVEGTGELFF. Written as DNA, the CDR3 is TGTGCCAGCAGTTTACTAGCGGTAGAGGGGACCGGGGAGCTGTTTTTT. The chain is built from TRBV27 and TRBJ2-2; the match to TRBD2 covers 7 bases. Trimming removed 2 bases from V and 5 bases from J; junction bases left unmatched: 8. The germline gives CDR1 MNHEY, CDR2 SMNVEV (reference sequence). The CDR3 spans 16 residues.

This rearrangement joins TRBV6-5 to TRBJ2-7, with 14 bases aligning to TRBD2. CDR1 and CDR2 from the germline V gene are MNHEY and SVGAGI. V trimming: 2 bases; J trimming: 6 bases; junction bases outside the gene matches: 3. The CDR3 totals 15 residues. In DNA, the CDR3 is TGTGCCAGCAGTTACGCGGGACTAGCGGGAGCCGAGCAGTACTTC. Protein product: CASSYAGLAGAEQYF.

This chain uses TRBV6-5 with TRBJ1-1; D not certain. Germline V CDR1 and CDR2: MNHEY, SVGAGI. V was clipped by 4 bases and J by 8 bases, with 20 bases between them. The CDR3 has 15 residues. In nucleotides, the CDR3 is TGTGCCAGCAGTTCGTTTCGGGAGCAGAAACGAGAAGCTTTCTTT. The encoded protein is CASSSFREQKREAFF.

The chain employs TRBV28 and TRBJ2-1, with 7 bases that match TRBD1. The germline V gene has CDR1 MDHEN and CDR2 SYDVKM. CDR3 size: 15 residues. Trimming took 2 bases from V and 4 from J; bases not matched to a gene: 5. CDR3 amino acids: CASSLPGTAYNEQFF. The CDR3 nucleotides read TGTGCCAGCAGTTTACCCGGGACAGCTTACAATGAGCAGTTCTTC.

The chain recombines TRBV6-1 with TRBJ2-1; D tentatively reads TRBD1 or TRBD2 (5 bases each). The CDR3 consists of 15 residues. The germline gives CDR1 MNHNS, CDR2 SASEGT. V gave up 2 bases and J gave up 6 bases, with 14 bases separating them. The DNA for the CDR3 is TGTGCCAGCAGTGAATTGAATGGGGGAAGCAATGAGCAGTTCTTC. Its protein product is CASSELNGGSNEQFF.

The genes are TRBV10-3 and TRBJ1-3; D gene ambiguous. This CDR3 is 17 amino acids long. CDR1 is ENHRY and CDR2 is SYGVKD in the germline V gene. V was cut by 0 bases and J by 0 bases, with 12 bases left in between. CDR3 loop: CAISESAGRLSGNTIYF. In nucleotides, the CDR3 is TGTGCCATCAGTGAGTCCGCAGGACGCCTCTCTGGAAACACCATATATTTT.

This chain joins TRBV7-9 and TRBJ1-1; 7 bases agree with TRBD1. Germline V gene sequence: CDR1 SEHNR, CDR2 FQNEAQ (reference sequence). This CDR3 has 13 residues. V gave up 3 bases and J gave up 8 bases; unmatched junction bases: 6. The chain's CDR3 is CASSFPDRAEAFF. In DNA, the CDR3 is TGTGCCAGCAGCTTCCCAGACAGGGCGGAAGCTTTCTTT.

This CDR3 reads CASSLEPTGLNTEAFF. CDR3 bases: TGTGCCAGCAGCTTAGAACCGACAGGGCTGAACACTGAAGCTTTCTTT. The chain carries TRBV7-8 and TRBJ1-1; 7 nucleotides align to TRBD1. Trimming cost V 1 base and J 0 bases; bases outside gene matches: 5. Germline CDR1 reads SGHVS; CDR2 reads FQNEAQ. CDR3 length: 16 amino acids.

CDR3 sequence: CASSLDPGPYEQYF. The CDR3 region has the DNA TGTGCCAGCAGCTTGGATCCTGGCCCCTACGAGCAGTACTTC. The V and J genes are TRBV5-8 and TRBJ2-7; D is undetermined. V was pared by 0 bases and J by 2 bases, with 9 bases between. In germline, CDR1 is SGHTS, CDR2 YDEGEE. This CDR3 contains 14 residues.

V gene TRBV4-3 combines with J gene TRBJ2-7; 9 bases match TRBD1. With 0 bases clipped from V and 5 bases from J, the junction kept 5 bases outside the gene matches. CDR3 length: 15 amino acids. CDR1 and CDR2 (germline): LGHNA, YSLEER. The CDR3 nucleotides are TGCGCCAGCAGCCAAGATAGGGGACAGGGCGACGAGCAGTACTTC. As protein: CASSQDRGQGDEQYF.

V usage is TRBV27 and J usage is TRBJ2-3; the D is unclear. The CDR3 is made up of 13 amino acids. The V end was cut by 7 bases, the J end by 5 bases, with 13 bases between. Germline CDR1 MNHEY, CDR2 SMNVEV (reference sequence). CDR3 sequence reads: CASIPAGVDTQYF. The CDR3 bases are TGTGCCAGCATTCCAGCAGGCGTAGATACGCAGTATTTT.

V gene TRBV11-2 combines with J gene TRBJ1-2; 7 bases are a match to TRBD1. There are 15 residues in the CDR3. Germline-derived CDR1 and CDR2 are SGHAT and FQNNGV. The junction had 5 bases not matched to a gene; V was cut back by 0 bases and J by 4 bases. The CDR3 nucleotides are TGTGCCAGCAGCTTAGAAACAGGGGCTAGCTATGGCTACACCTTC. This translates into CASSLETGASYGYTF.

The CDR3 DNA follows: TGTGCCAGCAGCGGAGGAGCAGCAACTAATGAAAAACTGTTTTTT. It translates to CASSGGAATNEKLFF. This chain uses TRBV9 with TRBJ1-4, with unresolved D. The length of the CDR3 is 15 residues. Trimming pared 3 bases from V and 0 bases from J, leaving 9 bases between. Germline CDR1 and CDR2: SGDLS and YYNGEE.

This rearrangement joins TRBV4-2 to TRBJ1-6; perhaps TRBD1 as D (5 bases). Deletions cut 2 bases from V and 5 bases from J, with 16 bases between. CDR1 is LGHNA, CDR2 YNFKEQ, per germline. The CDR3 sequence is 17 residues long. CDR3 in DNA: TGTGCCAGCAGCCAATTTGAAATCCTGGACAATAATTCACCCCTCCACTTT. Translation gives CASSQFEILDNNSPLHF.

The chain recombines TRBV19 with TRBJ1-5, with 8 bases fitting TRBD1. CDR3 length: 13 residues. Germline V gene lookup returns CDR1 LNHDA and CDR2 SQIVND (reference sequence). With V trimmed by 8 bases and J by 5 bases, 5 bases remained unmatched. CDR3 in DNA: TGTGCCAGTGCGACAGGGGATGATCAGCCCCAGCATTTT. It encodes CASATGDDQPQHF.

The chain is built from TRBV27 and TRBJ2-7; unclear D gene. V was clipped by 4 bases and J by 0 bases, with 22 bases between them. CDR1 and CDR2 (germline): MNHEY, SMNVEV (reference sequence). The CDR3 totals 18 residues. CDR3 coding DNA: TGTGCCAGCAGTTCATCGACCATGACACTGATGAGCTCCTACGAGCAGTACTTC. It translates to CASSSSTMTLMSSYEQYF.

The CDR3: CASRSFVGDTQYF. The CDR3 coding sequence is TGTGCCAGCAGATCGTTTGTAGGGGATACGCAGTATTTT. J is TRBJ2-3 and V is TRBV7-9; no firm D call. Germline lookup yields CDR1 SEHNR and CDR2 FQNEAQ (reference sequence). The CDR3 totals 13 residues. V lost 6 bases, J lost 6 bases, and 13 bases lay in between. The complete variable domain, with remaining parts taken from reference TRBV7-9 and TRBJ2-3, reads DTGVSQNPRHKITKRGQNVTFRCDPISEHNRLYWYRQTLGQGPEFLTYFQNEAQLEKSRLLSDRFSAERPKGSFSTLEIQRTEQGDSAMYLCASRSFVGDTQYFGPGTRLTVL.

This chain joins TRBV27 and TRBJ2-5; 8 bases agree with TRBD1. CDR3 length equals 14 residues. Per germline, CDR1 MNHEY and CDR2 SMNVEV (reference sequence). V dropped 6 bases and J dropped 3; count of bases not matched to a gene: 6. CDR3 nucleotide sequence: TGTGCCAGCAGATATGGGACAGGAAAAGAGACCCAGTACTTC. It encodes CASRYGTGKETQYF.

This CDR3 is CASSRTSGSLDEQFF. The CDR3 nucleotides are TGTGCCAGCAGCCGGACTAGCGGGAGTCTAGATGAGCAGTTCTTC. The chain carries TRBV11-2 and TRBJ2-1; 13 bases are a match to TRBD2. This CDR3 is built from 15 residues. Losses at the gene ends were 5 bases for V and 8 bases for J; bases not matched to a gene: 6. Germline V gene sequence: CDR1 SGHAT, CDR2 FQNNGV.

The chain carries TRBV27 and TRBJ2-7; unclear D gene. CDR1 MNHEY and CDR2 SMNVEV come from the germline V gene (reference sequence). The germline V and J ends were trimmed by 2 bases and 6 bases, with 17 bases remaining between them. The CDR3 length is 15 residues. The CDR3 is CASSLLGYGRVEQYF. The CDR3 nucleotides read TGTGCCAGCAGTTTACTAGGGTACGGGCGAGTCGAGCAGTACTTC.

CDR3 sequence (DNA): TGCGCCAGCAGCCAAGAGTCATACACAGATACGCAGTATTTT. Encoded protein: CASSQESYTDTQYF. This chain links TRBV4-1 with TRBJ2-3, with D hard to call. Trimming stripped 0 bases from V and 2 bases from J, with 6 bases between. Germline assignment: CDR1 MGHRA and CDR2 YSYEKL. The CDR3 sequence is 14 residues long.

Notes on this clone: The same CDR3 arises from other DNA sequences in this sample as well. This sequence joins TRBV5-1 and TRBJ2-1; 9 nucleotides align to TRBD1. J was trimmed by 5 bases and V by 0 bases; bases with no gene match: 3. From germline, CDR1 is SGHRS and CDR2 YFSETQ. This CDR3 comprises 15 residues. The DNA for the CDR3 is TGCGCCAGCAGCTTGGGACAGGGGGTAAACAATGAGCAGTTCTTC. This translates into CASSLGQGVNNEQFF.

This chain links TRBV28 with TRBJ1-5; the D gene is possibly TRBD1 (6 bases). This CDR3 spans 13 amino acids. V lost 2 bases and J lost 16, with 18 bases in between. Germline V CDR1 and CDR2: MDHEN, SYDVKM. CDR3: CASSLNRDTVGHF. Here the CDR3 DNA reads TGTGCCAGCAGTTTAAATAGGGACACCGTTGGACATTTT.

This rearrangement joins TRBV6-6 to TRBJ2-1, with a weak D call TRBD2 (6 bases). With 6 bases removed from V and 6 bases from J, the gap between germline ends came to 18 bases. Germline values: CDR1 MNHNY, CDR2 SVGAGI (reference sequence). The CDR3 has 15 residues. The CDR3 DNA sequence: TGTGCCAGCAGCTCTTCGAGTCTGGGGGGCAATGAGCAGTTCTTC. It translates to CASSSSSLGGNEQFF.